Listed below are T cell receptor beta chains from one sample, sequenced in a study of vaccination effects on CD4 cells after COVID-19. Their antigen targets remain unknown. The assay was immunoSEQ multiplex PCR, and TCRdb's table has in-frame clones only and misses some. The sample yields around 66,000 clones, 70% to 85% seen once. This specimen consisted of CD4+ T cells from PBMCs cultured without peptide, obtained after COVID-19 vaccination. The receptors come from a human donor who received a COVID-19 vaccine. The CDR3 runs from the conserved cysteine through the conserved F or W. The D gene is left open where the match is weak. Clone size is not always given. Where it is, it says once, few, many or a class for expanded clones.

-	-	TRBV6-4	TRBJ1-1	CASSDSGQGLTEAFF	TGTGCCAGCAGTGACTCGGGGCAGGGACTGACTGAAGCTTTCTTT
once	TRBD2	TRBV14	TRBJ2-3	CASSLRVLAGDTQYF	TGTGCCAGCAGCCTAAGAGTACTAGCGGGAGATACGCAGTATTTT
-	TRBD1	TRBV4-2	TRBJ1-2	CASSQDLTGGAWGYTF	TGTGCCAGCAGCCAAGATCTGACAGGGGGTGCTTGGGGCTACACCTTC
-	TRBD1	TRBV7-8	TRBJ1-3	CASSLVTGEDTIYF	TGTGCCAGCAGCTTGGTAACAGGGGAGGACACCATATATTTT
-	-	TRBV6-1	TRBJ1-1	CASSEFDRSNTEAFF	TGTGCCAGCAGTGAGTTCGACAGGAGTAACACTGAAGCTTTCTTT
few	-	TRBV7-8	TRBJ1-1	CASSFTQGYSYTEAFF	TGTGCCAGCAGCTTCACCCAGGGGTACAGCTACACTGAAGCTTTCTTT
-	-	TRBV3-1/TRBV3-2	TRBJ2-3	CASSQAVGSNTQYF	TGTGCCAGCAGCCAAGCCGTCGGATCAAATACGCAGTATTTT
-	-	TRBV11-2	TRBJ1-1	CASSSRGRAGVIVTEAFF	TGTGCCAGCAGCTCGCGAGGTCGGGCAGGGGTTATCGTCACTGAAGCTTTCTTT
-	-	TRBV24-1	TRBJ2-1	CATSDYNEQFF	TGTGCCACCAGTGACTACAATGAGCAGTTCTTC
-	-	TRBV18	TRBJ1-3	CASSPGIGVTGNTIYF	TGTGCCAGCTCACCAGGAATAGGGGTAACTGGAAACACCATATATTTT
few	-	TRBV11-2	TRBJ2-5	CASSFEETQYF	TGTGCCAGCAGCTTCGAGGAGACCCAGTACTTC
once	-	TRBV7-2	TRBJ1-5	CASSSPNQPQHF	TGTGCCAGCAGCTCTCCAAATCAGCCCCAGCATTTT
few	-	TRBV2	TRBJ1-1	CASSVGQGAGAFF	TGTGCCAGCAGTGTGGGCCAGGGAGCGGGAGCTTTCTTT
-	-	TRBV2	TRBJ1-3	CASSEEGISGNTIYF	TGTGCCAGCAGTGAAGAAGGAATCTCTGGAAACACCATATATTTT
-	-	TRBV4-1	TRBJ1-5	CASSRGQEGQPQHF	TGCGCCAGCAGCCGAGGGCAGGAAGGTCAGCCCCAGCATTTT
once	TRBD2	TRBV24-1	TRBJ2-5	CATSDPPGLVGKETQYF	TGTGCCACCAGTGACCCTCCGGGACTAGTGGGCAAAGAGACCCAGTACTTC
-	-	TRBV28	TRBJ1-6	CASSPSGTLSSPLHF	TGTGCCAGCAGCCCCTCCGGGACGCTTTCTTCACCCCTCCACTTT
-	-	TRBV5-1	TRBJ2-4	CASSLEGGDLAKNIQYF	TGCGCCAGCAGCTTGGAAGGGGGGGATTTAGCCAAAAACATTCAGTACTTC
-	TRBD2	TRBV5-1	TRBJ2-5	CASSQDSGGYQETQYF	TGCGCCAGCAGCCAAGATAGCGGGGGGTACCAAGAGACCCAGTACTTC
once	-	TRBV18	TRBJ1-1	CASSPYISGNTEAFF	TGTGCCAGCTCACCCTACATCAGCGGTAACACTGAAGCTTTCTTT
-	-	TRBV5-1	TRBJ1-3	CASSLGTGTGSGNTIYF	TGCGCCAGCAGCTTGGGTACAGGGACGGGCTCTGGAAACACCATATATTTT
-	-	TRBV5-1	TRBJ2-1	CASTMDPLNEQFF	TGCGCCAGCACCATGGACCCTCTAAATGAGCAGTTCTTC
once	-	TRBV6-5	TRBJ1-3	CASSYSFQSSGNTIYF	TGTGCCAGCAGTTACTCGTTCCAGTCTTCTGGAAACACCATATATTTT
few	-	TRBV7-3	TRBJ2-2	CASSLFRAGELFF	TGTGCCAGCAGCTTATTCCGGGCCGGGGAGCTGTTTTTT
-	-	TRBV11-1	TRBJ2-5	CASRKQGAGETQYF	TGTGCCAGCAGAAAGCAAGGGGCGGGAGAGACCCAGTACTTC
-	TRBD1	TRBV6-5	TRBJ1-6	CASSSYRGSANSPLHF	TGTGCCAGCAGTTCCTACAGGGGTTCGGCGAATTCACCCCTCCACTTT
-	-	TRBV6-6	TRBJ1-5	CASSYSGQPNQPQHF	TGTGCCAGCAGTTATTCCGGACAGCCCAATCAGCCCCAGCATTTT
few	TRBD1	TRBV6-4	TRBJ1-2	CASRLGTGNGGYTF	TGTGCCAGCCGCCTAGGGACAGGGAACGGGGGCTACACCTTC
-	-	TRBV2	TRBJ2-1	CASSVGRGYNEQFF	TGTGCCAGCAGTGTTGGCAGGGGATACAATGAGCAGTTCTTC
-	TRBD2	TRBV5-1	TRBJ2-3	CASNPSGGVSDTQYF	TGCGCCAGCAACCCTAGCGGGGGGGTCTCAGATACGCAGTATTTT
-	-	TRBV5-1	TRBJ1-3	CASSLDPGGNTIYF	TGCGCCAGCAGCTTGGATCCGGGCGGAAACACCATATATTTT
-	-	TRBV6-2/TRBV6-3	TRBJ2-2	CASSYGMWTGELFF	TGTGCCAGCAGTTACGGGATGTGGACCGGGGAGCTGTTTTTT
-	-	TRBV4-1	TRBJ1-1	CASSSTARTEAFF	TGCGCCAGCAGCTCAACTGCCCGGACTGAAGCTTTCTTT
few	-	TRBV6-5	TRBJ1-3	CASSYRHQSGNTIYF	TGTGCCAGCAGTTACCGACACCAATCTGGAAACACCATATATTTT
few	-	TRBV10-1	TRBJ1-6	CASSPGTNGSPLHF	TGCGCCAGCAGCCCCGGGACAAACGGATCACCCCTCCACTTT